Sequencing of this T cell receptor beta chain was carried out in a study of T cells after posttransplantation cyclophosphamide. The germline V gene encodes CDR1 SEHNR and CDR2 FQNEAQ (reference sequence). The CDR3 sequence is 16 residues long. Trimming cost V 4 bases and J 2 bases; bases outside gene matches: 11. Study results and caveats: Later blood repertoires were often dominated by clones from the donor CD8+ memory compartment. After PTCy, TRB diversity resembled that of CNI/methotrexate controls.

Profiled with immunoSEQ multiplex PCR; TCRdb holds only in-frame clones, not every one. The sample lists roughly 5,900 clones, 1.5% to 2% occurring once. A note on this clone: The antigen is not known.

Cyclophosphamide on days +3 and +4 followed busulfan-fludarabine conditioning and a marrow graft. The sequence was obtained from a male patient in his thirties who received an allogeneic stem cell transplant from a related donor, was CMV-positive, and had no GVHD. Some T cells may have come from the graft donor. The sample was PBMCs, taken roughly 220 days after a stem cell transplant with posttransplant cyclophosphamide. The rearrangement uses TRBV7-9 and TRBJ2-7, with 7 bases that match TRBD1. CDR3 DNA sequence: TGTGCCAGCAGCTCATTAAACAGGGGATTTGCCTACGAGCAGTACTTC. Encoded protein: CASSSLNRGFAYEQYF.